Listed here is a single T cell receptor beta chain. The antigen is unknown. V was trimmed by 3 bases and J by 0 bases, leaving 5 bases between them. The CDR3 has 13 amino acids. Germline CDR1 is SGHVS and CDR2 is FQNEAQ. Evenly divided among several immunoSEQ plates was the genomic DNA of each subset. Profiling relied on immunoSEQ multiplex PCR, and the TCRdb table lists in-frame clones only, not all of them. Of some 2.1 million clones in the sample, around 93% were seen once. These data are taken from a study of shared clonotypes between healthy human individuals. Study observations and caveats: A limitation of the genetic and exposure-history diversity represented arose from few donors. Expectations were that clonotype sharing among donors would be affected by sequencing depth.

CD45RO-negative CD8 cells positively selected for CCR7 made up the naive population, which excluded terminally differentiated effector memory CD45RA+ cells. Input material: naive CD8+ T cells from PBMCs. The receptor's source is a man younger than 30 in good health. Some clones in this sample may be carry-over from other donors' samples. The V call is TRBV7-8, the J call TRBJ1-1, with unresolved D. CDR3 in amino acids: CASSFGMNTEAFF. In DNA, the CDR3 is TGTGCCAGCAGCTTTGGGATGAACACTGAAGCTTTCTTT.